This T cell receptor beta chain is from a study of regulatory T cells in long-lasting Graves disease. Time point meaning: persistent/refractory GD, antithyroid drugs over 5 years with positive TRAb. From RNA extracted from PBMCs, the TCR library was made. American Thyroid Association guidelines defined Graves' disease diagnosis. Into tubes containing EDTA, approximately 9.4 milliliters of peripheral blood were drawn. This clonotype was seen at least ten times. Its specificity is unknown. Looked up from germline, CDR1 is MDHEN and CDR2 is SYDVKM. The CDR3 has 15 residues. The V end was cut by 3 bases, the J end by 6 bases, with 15 bases between. Findings and limits, study-wide: There was favoring of TRBV28, TRBJ1-2 and TRBJ2-5 in persistent disease. Persistent Graves' patients had lower TCR diversity than newly diagnosed ones.

TCR beta libraries were built with iRepertoire HTBI primers and Arm-PCR of CDR3 regions. TCRdb re-analysed the multiplex PCR reads in MiXCR, keeping a single row per CDR3 protein. Altogether around 340,000 distinct CDR3 sequences are present, roughly a fifth being singletons, with the ten largest covering roughly 27%. This TCR came from a female donor with Graves disease. This chain joins TRBV28 and TRBJ1-5, with D possibly matching TRBD1 (5 bases). This material consisted of peripheral blood mononuclear cells (PBMCs), taken when the disease was refractory, from a patient treated with antithyroid drugs. This chain's CDR3 is CASSFLQARGQPQHF. In DNA, the CDR3 is TGTGCCAGCAGTTTCCTACAGGCCCGGGGTCAGCCCCAGCATTTT.